This T cell receptor beta chain was identified in a study of T cells after yellow fever vaccination. Germline CDR1 DFQATT, CDR2 SNEGSKA (reference sequence). The CDR3 totals 14 residues. MiXCR, applied by TCRdb to the 5' RACE reads, yields one record per CDR3 protein. The sample records about 230,000 distinct CDR3 sequences, around 6.7% being singletons. Findings and caveats of the study: Researchers noted that a small share of clonotypes showed up in both CD4 and CD8 compartments.

Comments on this clonotype: Its matching antigen is unknown. One end of the junction fails to match germline, which may point to a read error.

This chain connects TRBV20-1 to TRBJ1-3; no clear D gene. This sequence originates from a man aged 25 to 45 who received the YFV17D yellow fever vaccine. The specimen comprised CD4+ T cells sorted from PBMCs, sampled on the day of the yellow fever booster vaccination. The CDR3 sequence is CSARESSSRNTIYF. The CDR3 DNA sequence: TGCAGTGCTAGAGAGAGCAGCTCTAGAAACACCATATATTTT.